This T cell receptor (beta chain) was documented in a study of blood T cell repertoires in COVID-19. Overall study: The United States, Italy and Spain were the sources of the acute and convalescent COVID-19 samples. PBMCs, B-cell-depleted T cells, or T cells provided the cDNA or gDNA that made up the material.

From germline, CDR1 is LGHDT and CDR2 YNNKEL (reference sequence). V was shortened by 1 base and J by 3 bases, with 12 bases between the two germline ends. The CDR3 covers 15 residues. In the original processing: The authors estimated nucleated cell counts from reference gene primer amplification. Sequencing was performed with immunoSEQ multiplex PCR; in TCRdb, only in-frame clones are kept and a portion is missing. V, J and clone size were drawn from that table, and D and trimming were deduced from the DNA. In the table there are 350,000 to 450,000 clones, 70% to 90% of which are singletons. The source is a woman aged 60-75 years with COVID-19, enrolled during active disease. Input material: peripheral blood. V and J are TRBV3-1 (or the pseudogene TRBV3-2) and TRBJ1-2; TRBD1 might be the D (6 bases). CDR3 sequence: CASSQGGGGDYGYTF. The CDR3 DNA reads TGTGCCAGCAGCCAAGGAGGGGGGGGAGACTATGGCTACACCTTC.